The 17 T cell receptor beta chains given below trace back to one sample, sequenced in a study of T cells in Graves' hyperthyroidism and ophthalmopathy. Template material for amplifying TCR beta CDR3 regions consisted of RNA transcripts. RT-PCR in the first round (using the HTBI primer set) targeted the TCR CDR3. TCRdb recomputed calls from the multiplex PCR reads with MiXCR, one row per CDR3 protein. Found here are fewer than 900,000 distinct CDR3 sequences, about 17% of them singletons; the top ten hold 16%. The sequenced sample consisted of blood. These receptors all come from a woman between 45 and 65 years old with Graves' hyperthyroidism that later progressed to Graves' ophthalmopathy.

This clonotype came up many times. The rearrangement uses TRBV7-2 and TRBJ2-1; D gene uncertain. In germline, CDR1 is SGHTA, CDR2 FQGNSA. Trimming took 2 bases from V and 3 from J, leaving 11 bases between them. This CDR3 has 15 amino acids. The CDR3 coding sequence is TGTGCCAGCAGCTTATCCGCCGCTAGCTACAATGAGCAGTTCTTC. As protein: CASSLSAASYNEQFF.

This clonotype was found a few times. V usage is TRBV5-6 and J usage is TRBJ2-2; no definite D call. Germline V CDR1 and CDR2: SGHDT, YYEEEE. The CDR3 is 19 residues long. Trimming took off 0 bases at V and 5 bases at J, with 23 bases between the two ends. CDR3 in DNA: TGTGCCAGCAGCTTGGCGGCCTCGATGTACTCGTGGGTTACCGGGGAGCTGTTTTTT. Protein sequence: CASSLAASMYSWVTGELFF.

This clonotype was recorded many times. The chain links TRBV11-2 to TRBJ1-1; D unresolved. The CDR3 runs to 14 residues. Trimming took 1 base from V and 2 from J, leaving 8 bases between them. In germline, CDR1 is SGHAT, CDR2 FQNNGV. The CDR3 DNA is TGTGCCAGCAGCTTAGTGACGGGTAACACTGAAGCTTTCTTT. Protein sequence: CASSLVTGNTEAFF.

This clonotype has at least ten counts. This chain links TRBV2 with TRBJ2-7, with 7 nucleotides matching TRBD1. V was clipped by 7 bases and J by 4 bases; unmatched bases: 4. This CDR3 is built from 12 residues. The germline gives CDR1 SNHLY, CDR2 FYNNEI. CDR3 DNA: TGTGCCAGCAAACAGGGGTCGTACGAGCAGTACTTC. Its translation is CASKQGSYEQYF.

The chain links TRBV2 to TRBJ2-4; 11 bases line up with TRBD1. The CDR3 has 14 residues. J was trimmed by 6 bases and V by 6 bases; bases with no gene match: 4. Germline CDR1 SNHLY, CDR2 FYNNEI. The CDR3 reads CASRPGTGGNIQYF. In nucleotides, the CDR3 is TGTGCCAGCAGGCCGGGGACAGGGGGAAACATTCAGTACTTC.

This clonotype turned up a few times. This chain connects TRBV4-1 to TRBJ1-1, with D tentatively TRBD1 (5 bases). V gave up 0 bases and J gave up 4 bases, with 15 bases separating them. The CDR3 has 16 amino acids. CDR1 and CDR2 (germline): MGHRA, YSYEKL. DNA of the CDR3: TGCGCCAGCAGCCAAGAAAACCGGGGGACGGGCACTGAAGCTTTCTTT. Translating gives CASSQENRGTGTEAFF.

This clonotype was picked up many times. This chain joins TRBV11-2 and TRBJ2-1, with 11 nucleotides matching TRBD2. J gave up 4 bases and V 7 bases, and 3 bases lay outside the gene matches. Per germline, CDR1 SGHAT and CDR2 FQNNGV. The CDR3 covers 14 residues. The CDR3 here is CASTTSGAYNEQFF. The CDR3 DNA reads as TGTGCCAGCACGACTAGCGGGGCATACAATGAGCAGTTCTTC.

CDR3 loop: CSVERLGFGGTEAFF. In DNA form, the CDR3 reads TGCAGCGTTGAACGCTTAGGATTTGGGGGGACTGAAGCTTTCTTT. This chain joins TRBV29-1 and TRBJ1-1; the D gene is possibly TRBD1 (5 bases). V was shortened by 2 bases and J by 5 bases, with 18 bases between the two germline ends. CDR1 is SQVTM, CDR2 ANQGSEA, per germline. The CDR3 loop spans 15 amino acids.

This clonotype was picked up many times. V gene TRBV6-1 combines with J gene TRBJ1-1; 8 nucleotides match TRBD1. J lost 5 bases, V lost 2 bases, and 7 bases had no gene match. This CDR3 is 15 amino acids long. Germline CDR1 is MNHNS and CDR2 is SASEGT. The CDR3 coding sequence is TGTGCCAGCAGTGAACGACGACAGGGGTGGACTGAAGCTTTCTTT. Translated, it gives CASSERRQGWTEAFF.

This clonotype occurred many times. The J gene is TRBJ2-1, the V gene TRBV11-2; possible D gene TRBD1, 5 bases. The CDR3 runs 15 residues. The germline V gene encodes CDR1 SGHAT and CDR2 FQNNGV. V shed 3 bases and J shed 9 bases, with 18 bases lying between them. CDR3 region: CASSFLLTTGAEQFF. The DNA of the CDR3 is TGTGCCAGCAGCTTTCTCCTAACTACAGGTGCTGAGCAGTTCTTC.

The V gene is TRBV15, the J gene TRBJ2-3; no clear D gene. Germline CDR1 reads LNHNV; CDR2 reads YYDKDF (reference sequence). V gave up 0 bases and J gave up 4 bases, with 17 bases separating them. This CDR3 is 17 amino acids long. CDR3 bases: TGTGCCACCAGCAGAGATTACCTTAGTCTCTCCCCAGATACGCAGTATTTT. This encodes CATSRDYLSLSPDTQYF.

Ten or more counts support this clonotype. The CDR3 bases are TGTGCCAGCAGCTTAGGACTAGCGGATGGGGAGACCCAGTACTTC. It is translated as CASSLGLADGETQYF. The chain carries TRBV11-2 and TRBJ2-5, with TRBD2 matching over 9 bases. The CDR3 loop spans 15 amino acids. V shed 1 base, J shed 5 bases, and the junction held 5 bases outside the gene matches. Germline V gene data show CDR1 as SGHAT and CDR2 as FQNNGV.

The rearrangement joins TRBV11-2 to TRBJ1-5, with no clear D. Per the germline V gene, CDR1 is SGHAT and CDR2 is FQNNGV. V lost 4 bases to trimming and J lost 4 bases, with 17 bases between them. CDR3 length equals 16 residues. The CDR3 bases are TGTGCCAGCAGCTCCGCGATGGGAAACCTGAATCAGCCCCAGCATTTT. Protein: CASSSAMGNLNQPQHF.

This clonotype has ten or more counts. This chain uses TRBV20-1 with TRBJ2-3; the match to TRBD1 covers 9 bases. This CDR3 has 15 residues. CDR1 and CDR2 from the germline V gene are DFQATT and SNEGSKA (reference sequence). Trimming cost V 5 bases and J 0 bases; bases outside gene matches: 6. The CDR3 DNA follows: TGCAGTGCTGTAACAGGGGGCCTTAGCACAGATACGCAGTATTTT. It encodes CSAVTGGLSTDTQYF.

This clonotype turned up a few times. The chain is built from TRBV15 and TRBJ2-2, with no clear D. V was shortened by 3 bases and J by 4 bases, with 12 bases between the two germline ends. The CDR3 totals 15 residues. The germline V gene encodes CDR1 LNHNV and CDR2 YYDKDF (reference sequence). DNA of the CDR3: TGTGCCACCAGCAGCCTGGACGGAAGCACCGGGGAGCTGTTTTTT. Encoded protein: CATSSLDGSTGELFF.

This clonotype was recorded at least ten times. The genes are TRBV18 and TRBJ2-5; TRBD2 matches 11 bases. With 4 bases clipped from V and 5 bases from J, the junction kept 9 bases outside the gene matches. This CDR3 is built from 16 residues. The V gene's germline CDR1 is KGHSH and CDR2 LQKENI. CDR3 sequence reads: CASSLGTSGRSETQYF. As DNA, the CDR3 is TGTGCCAGCTCACTTGGGACTAGCGGACGATCGGAGACCCAGTACTTC.

This clonotype was detected ten times or more. The V gene is TRBV12-3 or TRBV12-4, the J gene TRBJ2-6, with 8 bases aligning to TRBD1. The CDR3 covers 16 residues. The junction had 7 bases not matched to a gene; V was cut back by 7 bases and J by 2 bases. CDR3 in DNA: TGTGCCAGCACAGCAGGGGGCTATACTGGGGCCAACGTCCTGACTTTC. Translated, it gives CASTAGGYTGANVLTF.